What follows are 20 T cell receptor beta chains derived from one specimen sequenced in a study of TIL therapy for anti-PD-1-resistant metastatic lung cancer. Time point in this sample: pre-treatment sample, taken before nivolumab and TIL therapy. The immunoSEQ assay was v3. Assay used: immunoSEQ multiplex PCR; TCRdb lists only in-frame clones, some missing. This table has under 70,000 clones, roughly 80% appearing once. The sequenced sample was blood, obtained at baseline. Every receptor here comes from a person between 30 and 80 years old with non-small cell lung cancer.

V usage is TRBV4-1 and J usage is TRBJ1-1, with D perhaps TRBD1 (5 bases). Trimming took 1 base from V and 3 from J, leaving 18 bases between them. The length of the CDR3 is 17 residues. Germline assignment: CDR1 MGHRA and CDR2 YSYEKL. The CDR3 DNA sequence: TGCGCCAGCAGCCAAGCTATTCCGGGACCAACGGACACTGAAGCTTTCTTT. Translation gives CASSQAIPGPTDTEAFF.

V gene TRBV5-1 combines with J gene TRBJ2-7; 9 bases map to TRBD1. The CDR3 spans 19 residues. Germline-derived CDR1 and CDR2 are SGHRS and YFSETQ. J was trimmed by 3 bases and V by 5 bases; bases with no gene match: 21. This chain's CDR3 is CASRLASTGGISTLYEQYF. CDR3 nucleotide sequence: TGCGCCAGCAGGCTTGCTTCCACAGGGGGCATCTCTACACTCTACGAGCAGTACTTC.

The genes are TRBV4-3 and TRBJ2-1, with 9 positions matching TRBD2. The CDR3 consists of 18 residues. CDR1 and CDR2 from the germline V gene are LGHNA and YSLEER. With 4 bases clipped from V and 0 bases from J, the junction kept 10 bases outside the gene matches. The CDR3 is CASSRERGDLSSYNEQFF. In DNA form, the CDR3 reads TGCGCCAGCAGCCGGGAGCGGGGGGACCTGAGCTCCTACAATGAGCAGTTCTTC.

This clone turned up a few times. The V gene is TRBV19, the J gene TRBJ1-6; 10 bases fit TRBD1. Germline V gene sequence: CDR1 LNHDA, CDR2 SQIVND (reference sequence). The CDR3 is 14 residues long. The V and J ends lost 7 bases and 9 bases, in that order; junction bases with no gene match: 6. Here the CDR3 DNA reads TGTGCCAGTACTGCGGGACAGGGGTTTTCACCCCTCCACTTT. Its translation is CASTAGQGFSPLHF.

This rearrangement joins TRBV28 to TRBJ1-2, with 8 bases matching TRBD1. The CDR3 covers 15 residues. V lost 0 bases, J lost 3 bases, and 3 bases stayed unmatched. Germline CDR1 and CDR2: MDHEN and SYDVKM. As DNA, the CDR3 is TGTGCCAGCAGTTTATGGACAGGGGAGGACTATGGCTACACCTTC. Protein product: CASSLWTGEDYGYTF.

The sample holds a few counts of this clone. The J gene is TRBJ1-1, the V gene TRBV18, with D unresolved. The germline V and J ends were trimmed by 1 base and 5 bases, with 5 bases remaining between them. Germline V gene data show CDR1 as KGHSH and CDR2 as LQKENI. The CDR3 runs to 12 residues. The CDR3 reads CASSPQTTEAFF. CDR3 DNA sequence: TGTGCCAGCTCACCACAGACAACTGAAGCTTTCTTT.

CDR3 coding DNA: TGTGCCAGCAGGACAGGGGGCGGGGATAGCAATCAGCCCCAGCATTTT. This encodes CASRTGGGDSNQPQHF. V is TRBV27 and J is TRBJ1-5; 10 bases map to TRBD1. From germline, CDR1 is MNHEY and CDR2 SMNVEV (reference sequence). This CDR3 has 16 residues. With 6 bases clipped from V and 0 bases from J, the junction kept 5 bases outside the gene matches.

This chain links TRBV5-1 with TRBJ2-7; either TRBD1 or TRBD2 may fit D (5 bases each). Between the trimmed V and J ends, which lost 4 bases and 2 bases, there was a span of 19 bases. This CDR3 comprises 16 residues. Germline V gene sequence: CDR1 SGHRS, CDR2 YFSETQ. CDR3 DNA: TGCGCCAGCAGCCCTAAAGGCCGGGACCAAGCCTACGAGCAGTACTTC. Protein sequence: CASSPKGRDQAYEQYF.

A single count supports this clone. The J gene is TRBJ2-2, the V gene TRBV7-2, with unresolved D. V lost 2 bases and J lost 4, with 17 bases in between. The CDR3 covers 17 residues. Per germline, CDR1 SGHTA and CDR2 FQGNSA. The CDR3 DNA follows: TGTGCCAGCAGCTTATCCCGACGTTACACGGGCACCGGGGAGCTGTTTTTT. This gives the protein CASSLSRRYTGTGELFF.

The V gene is TRBV10-3, the J gene TRBJ2-2; 7 positions match TRBD1. Trimming cost V 4 bases and J 2 bases; bases outside gene matches: 4. Germline CDR1 reads ENHRY; CDR2 reads SYGVKD. The CDR3 loop spans 15 amino acids. The CDR3 bases are TGTGCCATCAGTGTTTCAGGGGGAAACACCGGGGAGCTGTTTTTT. Translating it yields CAISVSGGNTGELFF.

The CDR3 bases are TGTGCCAGCAGATCCGGGGTTAACACCGGGGAGCTGTTTTTT. Its protein is CASRSGVNTGELFF. This chain links TRBV2 with TRBJ2-2; tentative D call: TRBD2 (5 bases). This CDR3 spans 14 amino acids. Looked up from germline, CDR1 is SNHLY and CDR2 is FYNNEI. The ends were cut back, 6 bases at V and 2 bases at J, with 10 bases in the middle.

This chain connects TRBV9 to TRBJ2-1; D is possibly TRBD1 (6 bases). The CDR3 has 15 residues. The V gene lost 4 bases and the J gene lost 0 bases, with 11 bases spanning the gap. Germline lookup yields CDR1 SGDLS and CDR2 YYNGEE. CDR3 region: CASSLDRSSYNEQFF. Written as DNA, the CDR3 is TGTGCCAGCAGCCTAGACAGGAGCTCCTACAATGAGCAGTTCTTC.

The sample holds a few counts of this clone. The V call is TRBV28, the J call TRBJ1-2, with D possibly TRBD1 on 5 matching bases. The ends were cut back, 5 bases at V and 7 bases at J, with 11 bases in the middle. Germline CDR1 reads MDHEN; CDR2 reads SYDVKM. The CDR3 covers 12 residues. The CDR3 DNA reads as TGTGCCAGCAGTATCGGGGCTGGTGGCTACACCTTC. Translating gives CASSIGAGGYTF.

The V call is TRBV5-1, the J call TRBJ2-2, with D unresolved. CDR1 and CDR2 (germline): SGHRS, YFSETQ. Trimming left V 0 bases short and J 0 bases short, with 6 bases between. This CDR3 is 15 amino acids long. DNA of the CDR3: TGCGCCAGCAGCTTGGGTCTGGCGAACACCGGGGAGCTGTTTTTT. Translation: CASSLGLANTGELFF. The full variable domain, with the rest looked up from reference TRBV5-1 and TRBJ2-2, is KAGVTQTPRYLIKTRGQQVTLSCSPISGHRSVSWYQQTPGQGLQFLFEYFSETQRNKGNFPGRFSGRQFSNSRSEMNVSTLELGDSALYLCASSLGLANTGELFFGEGSRLTVL.

V usage is TRBV10-3 and J usage is TRBJ1-5; no clear D gene. Trimming stripped 2 bases from V and 0 bases from J, with 11 bases between. The CDR3 is made up of 16 amino acids. Germline V lookup: CDR1 ENHRY, CDR2 SYGVKD. The CDR3 reads CAISEGGPDSNQPQHF. CDR3 bases: TGTGCCATCAGTGAGGGAGGGCCCGATAGCAATCAGCCCCAGCATTTT.

The chain carries TRBV18 and TRBJ2-2; no clear D gene. The CDR3 loop spans 14 amino acids. V lost 1 base and J 1 base, leaving 4 bases between the germline ends. Germline CDR1 KGHSH, CDR2 LQKENI. The CDR3: CASSPRLNTGELFF. CDR3 in DNA: TGTGCCAGCTCACCACGCCTGAACACCGGGGAGCTGTTTTTT.

V and J are TRBV6-6 and TRBJ2-5; no firm D call. Deletions cut 2 bases from V and 2 bases from J, with 9 bases between. Germline values: CDR1 MNHNY, CDR2 SVGAGI (reference sequence). The CDR3 sequence is 14 residues long. The CDR3 protein is CASSYAERQETQYF. The CDR3 DNA follows: TGTGCCAGCAGTTACGCCGAAAGGCAAGAGACCCAGTACTTC.

This clone was recorded a few times. The rearrangement joins TRBV6-1 to TRBJ1-6; TRBD1 might be the D (5 bases). This CDR3 is 16 amino acids long. V shed 0 bases and J shed 7 bases, with 13 bases lying between them. Germline-derived CDR1 and CDR2 are MNHNS and SASEGT. The CDR3 loop reads CASSEAPLGGNSPLHF. The CDR3 nucleotides are TGTGCCAGCAGTGAAGCTCCCCTGGGGGGGAATTCACCCCTCCACTTT.

This chain uses TRBV7-8 with TRBJ2-1, with 8 bases fitting TRBD1. Germline V gene data show CDR1 as SGHVS and CDR2 as FQNEAQ. There are 15 residues in the CDR3. Unmatched junction bases numbered 8, after V lost 6 bases and J lost 4 bases. The CDR3 loop reads CASSKNRDRYNEQFF. CDR3 in DNA: TGTGCCAGCAGTAAAAACCGGGACAGGTACAATGAGCAGTTCTTC.

The rearrangement joins TRBV27 to TRBJ2-7; unclear D gene. The germline V and J ends were trimmed by 2 bases and 3 bases, with 8 bases remaining between them. Per germline, CDR1 MNHEY and CDR2 SMNVEV (reference sequence). The CDR3 contains 13 residues. As DNA, the CDR3 is TGTGCCAGCAGTTTAATGGGGAACTACGAGCAGTACTTC. It encodes CASSLMGNYEQYF.